Listed below are T cell receptor beta chains from one sample, sequenced in a study of T cell responses to AZD1222 COVID-19 vaccine. Assay used: immunoSEQ multiplex PCR; TCRdb lists only in-frame clones, some missing. The sample lists 110,000 to 150,000 clones, 85% to 95% occurring once. The sample was peripheral blood, taken on day 0 of AZD1222 vaccination. The source of these receptors is an adult in good health. Both conserved end residues are part of each CDR3. Each record gives: D gene, V gene, J gene, CDR3 DNA, CDR3 protein. The D gene is left open where the match is weak.

.	TRBV29-1	TRBJ1-2	TGCAGCGTTCGTGGGCAAAGAGACAGGAACCGCTATGGCTACACCTTC	CSVRGQRDRNRYGYTF
.	TRBV5-8	TRBJ1-1	TGTGCCAGCAGCTTGGTCAGGGGCCTGAACACTGAAGCTTTCTTT	CASSLVRGLNTEAFF
.	TRBV11-2	TRBJ1-3	TGTGCCAGCAGCTCCCGGTTAGCTGGAAACACCATATATTTT	CASSSRLAGNTIYF
.	TRBV12-3/TRBV12-4	TRBJ1-1	TGTGCCAGCAGTTTGGGAGTTGAAGCTTTCTTT	CASSLGVEAFF
.	TRBV5-1	TRBJ2-5	TGCGCCAGCAGCTTGACGGTTGGAGAGACCCAGTACTTC	CASSLTVGETQYF
.	TRBV7-9	TRBJ1-2	TGTGCCAGCAGCTTAGCGGGGAACTATGGCTACACCTTC	CASSLAGNYGYTF
.	TRBV11-2	TRBJ1-2	TGTGCCAGCAGCCCCCCCCGGCAGTCTGTCTTCTACACCTTC	CASSPPRQSVFYTF
TRBD2	TRBV18	TRBJ2-3	TGTGCCAGCTCCCCGGGACTAGCGGGGGGCACCACAGATACGCAGTATTTT	CASSPGLAGGTTDTQYF
.	TRBV10-3	TRBJ1-1	TGTGCCATCAGTGGTGCGGACGGCAGTATGTTTGGAGCTTTCTTT	CAISGADGSMFGAFF
TRBD1	TRBV10-1	TRBJ2-4	TGCGCCAGCGGCGGGACAGGGGAGGGTAAGGAAAACATTCAGTACTTC	CASGGTGEGKENIQYF
.	TRBV20-1	TRBJ1-2	TGCAGTGCTAGTCTAGCGGTGGGGAATGGCTACACCTTC	CSASLAVGNGYTF
.	TRBV7-3	TRBJ2-1	TGTGCCAGCAGCACCCTACGGGGGTTTAACAATGAGCAGTTCTTC	CASSTLRGFNNEQFF
TRBD1	TRBV7-2	TRBJ1-4	TGTGCCAGCAGGCAGGGGGCGTTTGAAAAACTGTTTTTT	CASRQGAFEKLFF
TRBD1	TRBV11-2	TRBJ2-7	TGTGCCAGCAGATCCCCCGGGACAGCAGCCTACGAGCAGTACTTC	CASRSPGTAAYEQYF
.	TRBV7-9	TRBJ1-5	TGTGCCAGCAGCTTAGAAGCTAATCAGCCCCAGCATTTT	CASSLEANQPQHF
.	TRBV5-6	TRBJ2-3	TGTGCCAGCAGCCCTATAAGCACAGATACGCAGTATTTT	CASSPISTDTQYF
.	TRBV10-3	TRBJ1-4	TGTGCCGTCTCCTTCGGGGAGGGTGAGGGAAAACTGTTTTTT	CAVSFGEGEGKLFF
TRBD1	TRBV9	TRBJ1-3	TGTGCCAGCAGCGCGGGACAGGGGAGAAACACCATATATTTT	CASSAGQGRNTIYF
.	TRBV6-1	TRBJ2-7	TGTGCCAGCAGTGAAATGGGTTCGGGGAATTACGAGCAGTACTTC	CASSEMGSGNYEQYF
.	TRBV28	TRBJ2-7	TGTGCCAGCAGTTCCTCTAGGTCCGAGCAGTACTTC	CASSSSRSEQYF
.	TRBV28	TRBJ1-2	TGTGCCAGTTCAGCAGGGAGCTATGGCTACACCTTC	CASSAGSYGYTF
.	TRBV28	TRBJ1-5	TGTGCCAGCAGTTTAGCCAGGGAAAGCAATCAGCCCCAGCATTTT	CASSLARESNQPQHF
.	TRBV7-7	TRBJ1-6	TGTGCTAGCACATCCAAAGGAGCGGATTCACCCCTCCACTTT	CASTSKGADSPLHF
.	TRBV6-5	TRBJ2-3	TGTGCCAGCATCGGGCATAGGCTGACAGATACGCAGTATTTT	CASIGHRLTDTQYF
.	TRBV9	TRBJ1-3	TGTGCCAGCAGCGTAAACGGGGTGGACACCATATATTTT	CASSVNGVDTIYF
.	TRBV28	TRBJ1-6	TGTGCCAGCGGCGCCCCCGGGGGTTTGAATTCACCCCTCCACTTT	CASGAPGGLNSPLHF
TRBD1	TRBV2	TRBJ2-3	TGTGCCAGCAGTGAATTGGGGGACAGTAAGCAGTATTTT	CASSELGDSKQYF